This T cell receptor (beta chain) was identified in a study of T cell repertoires in cytomegalovirus infection. Each CDR3 protein gets one entry after TCRdb re-called the reads with MiXCR. This table has about 920,000 distinct CDR3 sequences, roughly 30% appearing once. Of note for this clonotype: What it binds is not known. The junction shows a germline mismatch at one end, possibly a read error.

The CDR3 runs 15 residues. Germline CDR1 reads SEHNR; CDR2 reads FQNEAQ (reference sequence). The TCR comes from a human donor in good health (CMV status not recorded). Some clones in this sample may be carry-over from other donors' samples. Here the sequenced sample was cultured CD8+ T cells from PBMCs, taken from culture after CMV antigen stimulation. The chain is built from TRBV7-9 and TRBJ2-5; 7 bases align to TRBD1. The CDR3 loop is CVSSQGTARPETQYF. The CDR3 nucleotides are TGTGTCAGCAGCCAAGGGACAGCGAGGCCAGAGACCCAGTACTTC.